This T cell receptor (beta chain) was identified during a study of T cell changes during pregnancy in multiple sclerosis. The junction had 2 bases not matched to a gene; V was cut back by 0 bases and J by 2 bases. The CDR3 loop spans 16 amino acids. CDR1 is SNHLY, CDR2 FYNNEI, per germline. TCRdb's table, derived via immunoSEQ multiplex PCR, lists solely in-frame clones and lacks some. The sample carries about 100,000 clones, just over 90% recorded once. The TCR comes from a female donor in good health, enrolled as a control in a pregnancy study. Source: peripheral blood, taken in the second trimester of pregnancy. The V call is TRBV2, the J call TRBJ2-7, with 12 bases matching TRBD2. The CDR3 nucleotides read TGTGCCAGCAGTGAAGCCGGACTAGCGGGGACCTACGAGCAGTACTTC. Protein: CASSEAGLAGTYEQYF.